Listed below are T cell receptor beta chains from one sample, sequenced in a study of T cell clones after liver transplantation. TCRdb's table, derived via immunoSEQ multiplex PCR, lists solely in-frame clones and lacks some. Seen here are some 13,000 clones, less than 85% observed once, and the top ten hold about 32%. This material consisted of CD8+ T cells from blood, taken at the 22-month timepoint. Receptors originate from a human patient who received a liver transplant. Some T cells may be the graft donor's. Both conserved end residues are part of each CDR3. A D gene is named only where the DNA matches it firmly.

D	length	V	CDR3
-	13	TRBV2	CASIPADSYEQYF
-	14	TRBV5-5	CASSLRGQTYEQYF
-	16	TRBV6-4	CASSDWGKRDFGEQFF
-	16	TRBV7-2	CASSSDPNSGSYEQYF
-	18	TRBV4-1	CASSQGMATFSGANVLTF
-	13	TRBV6-5	CASSYSRTNEQFF
TRBD2	14	TRBV27	CASSFGRDPYEQYF
TRBD1	14	TRBV6-6	CASSPGQGKYEQYF
TRBD2	15	TRBV6-4	CASSGLAGDGNEQFF
-	13	TRBV27	CASRRQVPYEQYF
-	16	TRBV27	CASSPLGPTEADTQYF
TRBD2	16	TRBV6-5	CASSSEGGTSGDTQYF
-	16	TRBV5-4	CASSSLGPSNTGELFF
TRBD2	15	TRBV9	CASSVDGRYTGELFF
TRBD2	16	TRBV7-3	CASRDVNGGARGPQYF
-	15	TRBV13	CASSPSEATNEKLFF
TRBD2	16	TRBV11-1	CASSLGPSGGGETQYF
-	13	TRBV14	CASSLSPRSPLHF
-	14	TRBV19	CASSIYQGDSPLHF
-	15	TRBV7-9	CASSLQGSQRRGYTF
-	15	TRBV7-9	CASRPRGGAVETQYF